This TCR beta chain was sequenced in a study of CD8+ T cells in alopecia areata. Study-wide context: Skin-grafted roughly 7-11-week-old female C3H/HeJ mice received tissue from roughly 6-13-month-old C3H/HeJ donors with spontaneous alopecia.

With respect to this clone: Its matching antigen is unknown. Gene labels here are mouse ones. The observed sequence ends 4 residues before the CDR3 terminus, with the missing tail filled in from the germline J gene.

Extracted from the samples, RNA was reverse transcribed into cDNA to serve as the sequencing template. Clones were read by immunoSEQ multiplex PCR, and TCRdb kept only the in-frame ones, dropping some. The sample includes approximately 110,000 clones, none of them occurring once. Trimming removed 5 bases at V and 0 bases at J, with 13 bases between. The V gene's germline CDR1 is NSHNY and CDR2 SYGAGN. The CDR3 sequence is 15 residues long. Points from the study as a whole: In patients, TCRs were shared less clearly than in mice, and HLA may possibly be involved. Scalp lesions, especially in alopecia totalis/universalis, had higher clonality than normal scalp. When scalp samples are sequenced, resident alphabeta T cells of normal skin are also captured.

Sequenced material: lesional skin. This sequence joins TRBV13-1 and TRBJ2-3, with a possible D match to TRBD2 (6 bases). The receptor's source is a C3H/HeJ mouse with alopecia areata. The strain is characterized by the MHC haplotype H2-k. Partial CDR3 DNA: TGTGCCAGCAGCCCGGGGGGAACTAGTGCAGAA. This gives the protein CASSPGGTSAE. The full-length CDR3 reads as CASSPGGTSAETLYF.